The sequence of this TCR beta chain was determined in a study of shared clonotypes between healthy human individuals. Sequencing used immunoSEQ multiplex PCR; TCRdb keeps in-frame clones, though not all of them. This repertoire shows 300,000 to 400,000 clones, 70% to 75% found once; its top ten account for 8.5% to 12%. A CD45RA+ naive subset and a CD45RA-negative memory subset were split from CD4+ cells. As for this clone: Antigen specificity is unknown.

Study-wide results and caveats: Relative to memory subsets, naive subsets generally showed larger estimated richness.

This sequence originates from a young man in good health. The sample consisted of memory CD4+ T cells sorted from blood. The subset: CD45RA-negative fraction.

The CDR3 spells CASSLSSGNTIYF. CDR3 DNA: TGTGCCAGCAGCTTATCCTCTGGAAACACCATATATTTT. The J gene is TRBJ1-3, the V gene TRBV11-2; D not resolved. The CDR3 spans 13 residues. CDR1 and CDR2 from the germline V gene are SGHAT and FQNNGV. Trimming took 2 bases from V and 0 from J, leaving 2 bases between them.